The clone carrying this TCR beta chain has more than one count but fewer than ten. The antigen is undetermined. This specimen belongs to a study of OX40 agonist ivuxolimab in advanced cancers. As for the study in general: Of the patients, three showed partial responses, one with hepatocellular carcinoma and two with cutaneous melanoma.

The CDR3 length is 16 residues. With 4 bases clipped from V and 3 bases from J, the junction kept 8 bases outside the gene matches. CDR1 and CDR2 (germline): MNHEY, SMNVEV (reference sequence). Study-wide results and caveats: Expanded peripheral T-cell antigen specificity went undetermined.

TCRdb keeps only in-frame clones here, not all; method: immunoSEQ multiplex PCR. The sample lists nearly 55,000 clones; approximately 84% were seen once. The J gene is TRBJ2-2, the V gene TRBV27; 7 bases are a match to TRBD2. This sample comprised CD4+ or CD8+ T cells sorted from blood, obtained in a trial of the OX40 agonist ivuxolimab. This clonotype was obtained from an adult with an advanced solid tumor such as melanoma, head and neck, liver or kidney cancer. This chain's CDR3 is CASSSWAGDDTGELFF. As DNA, the CDR3 is TGTGCCAGCAGTTCTTGGGCGGGGGACGACACCGGGGAGCTGTTTTTT.